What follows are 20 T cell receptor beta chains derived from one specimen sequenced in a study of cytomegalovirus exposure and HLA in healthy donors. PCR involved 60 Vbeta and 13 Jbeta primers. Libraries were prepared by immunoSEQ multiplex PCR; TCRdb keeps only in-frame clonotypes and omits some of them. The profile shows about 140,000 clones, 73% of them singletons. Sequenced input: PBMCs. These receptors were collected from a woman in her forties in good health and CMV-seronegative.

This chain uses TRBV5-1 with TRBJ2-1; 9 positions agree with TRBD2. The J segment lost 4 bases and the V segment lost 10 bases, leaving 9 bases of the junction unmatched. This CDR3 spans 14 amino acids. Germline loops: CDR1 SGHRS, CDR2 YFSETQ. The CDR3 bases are TGCGCCTCGCTTGCGGGGGGGGGATACAATGAGCAGTTCTTC. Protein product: CASLAGGGYNEQFF.

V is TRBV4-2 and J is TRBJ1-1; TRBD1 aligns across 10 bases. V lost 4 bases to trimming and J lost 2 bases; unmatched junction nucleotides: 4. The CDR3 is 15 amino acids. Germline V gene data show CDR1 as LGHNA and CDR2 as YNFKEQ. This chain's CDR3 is CASSPGDRGNTEAFF. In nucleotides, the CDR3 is TGTGCCAGCAGCCCCGGGGACAGGGGTAACACTGAAGCTTTCTTT.

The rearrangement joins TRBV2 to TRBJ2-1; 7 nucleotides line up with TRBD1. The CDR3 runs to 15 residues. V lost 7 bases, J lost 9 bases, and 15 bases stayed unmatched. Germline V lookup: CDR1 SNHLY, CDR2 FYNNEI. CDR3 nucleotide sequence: TGTGCCAGCACGGTTAGGGGGCTTCAGGTCGGTGAGCAGTTCTTC. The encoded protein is CASTVRGLQVGEQFF. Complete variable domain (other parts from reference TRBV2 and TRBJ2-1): EPEVTQTPSHQVTQMGQEVILRCVPISNHLYFYWYRQILGQKVEFLVSFYNNEISEKSEIFDDQFSVERPDGSNFTLKIRSTKLEDSAMYFCASTVRGLQVGEQFFGPGTRLTVL.

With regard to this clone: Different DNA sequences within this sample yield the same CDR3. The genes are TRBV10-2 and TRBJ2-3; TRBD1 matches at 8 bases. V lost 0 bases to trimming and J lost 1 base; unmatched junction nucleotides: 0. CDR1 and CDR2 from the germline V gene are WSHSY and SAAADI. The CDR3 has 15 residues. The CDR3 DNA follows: TGCGCCAGCAGTGAGTCGACAGGGGGCACAGATACGCAGTATTTT. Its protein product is CASSESTGGTDTQYF.

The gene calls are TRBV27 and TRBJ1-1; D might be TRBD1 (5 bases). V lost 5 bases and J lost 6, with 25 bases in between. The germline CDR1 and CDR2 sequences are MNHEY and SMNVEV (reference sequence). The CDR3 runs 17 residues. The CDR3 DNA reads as TGTGCCAGCAGTGGGCAGGGAATACCCCCATTAAGGGCTGAAGCTTTCTTT. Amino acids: CASSGQGIPPLRAEAFF.

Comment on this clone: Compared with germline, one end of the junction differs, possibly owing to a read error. CDR3 protein: CSSSRPGEKLFF. In DNA form, the CDR3 reads TGTTCCAGCAGCCGGCCGGGGGAAAAACTGTTTTTT. The genes are TRBV7-9 and TRBJ1-4; D uncertain. From germline, CDR1 is SEHNR and CDR2 FQNEAQ (reference sequence). The CDR3 contains 12 residues.

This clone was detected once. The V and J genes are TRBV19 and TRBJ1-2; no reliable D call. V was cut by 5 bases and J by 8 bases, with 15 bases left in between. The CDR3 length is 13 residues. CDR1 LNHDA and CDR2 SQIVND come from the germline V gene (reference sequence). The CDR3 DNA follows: TGTGCCAGTAGTCTGACTGACTTCGGGGGCTACACCTTC. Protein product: CASSLTDFGGYTF. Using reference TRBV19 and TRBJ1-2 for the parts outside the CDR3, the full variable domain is DGGITQSPKYLFRKEGQNVTLSCEQNLNHDAMYWYRQDPGQGLRLIYYSQIVNDFQKGDIAEGYSVSREKKESFPLTVTSAQKNPTAFYLCASSLTDFGGYTFGSGTRLTVV.

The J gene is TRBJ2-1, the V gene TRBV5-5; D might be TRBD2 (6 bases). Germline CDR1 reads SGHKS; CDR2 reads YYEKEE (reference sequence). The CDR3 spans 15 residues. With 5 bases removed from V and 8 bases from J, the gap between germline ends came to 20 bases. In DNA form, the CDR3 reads TGTGCCAGCAGTCCCCGCGGGGTCAAGGTCCATGAGCAGTTCTTC. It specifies CASSPRGVKVHEQFF.

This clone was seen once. In DNA form, the CDR3 reads TGCAGCGTTGATACTAGCGGGGACAATGAGCAGTTCTTC. Its translation: CSVDTSGDNEQFF. This chain connects TRBV29-1 to TRBJ2-1, with 10 bases aligning to TRBD2. Trimming at V came to 3 bases and at J to 5 bases, leaving 1 base not matched to a gene. The CDR3 is 13 residues long. CDR1 is SQVTM and CDR2 is ANQGSEA in the germline V gene.

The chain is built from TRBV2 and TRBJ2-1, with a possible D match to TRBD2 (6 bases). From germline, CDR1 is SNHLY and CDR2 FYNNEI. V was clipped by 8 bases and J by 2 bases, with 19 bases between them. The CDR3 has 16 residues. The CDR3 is CASSRTGGRTYNEQFF. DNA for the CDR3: TGTGCCAGCTCCCGAACCGGGGGTCGGACCTACAATGAGCAGTTCTTC.

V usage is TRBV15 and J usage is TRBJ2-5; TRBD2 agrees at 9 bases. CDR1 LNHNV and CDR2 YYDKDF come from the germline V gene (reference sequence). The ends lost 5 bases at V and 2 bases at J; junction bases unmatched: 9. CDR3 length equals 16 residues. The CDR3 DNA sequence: TGTGCCACCAGCCGCCTCGCGGGGGGGGTACAAGAGACCCAGTACTTC. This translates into CATSRLAGGVQETQYF.

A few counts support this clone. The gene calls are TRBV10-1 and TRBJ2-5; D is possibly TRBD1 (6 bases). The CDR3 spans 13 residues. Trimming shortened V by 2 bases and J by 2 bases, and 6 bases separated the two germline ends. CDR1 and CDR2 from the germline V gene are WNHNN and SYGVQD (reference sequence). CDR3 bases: TGCGCCAGCAGTGAGACAGGGCAAGAGACCCAGTACTTC. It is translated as CASSETGQETQYF.

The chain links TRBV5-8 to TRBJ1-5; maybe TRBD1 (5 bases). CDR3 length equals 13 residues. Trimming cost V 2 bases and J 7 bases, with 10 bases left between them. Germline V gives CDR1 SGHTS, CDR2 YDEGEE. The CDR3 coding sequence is TGTGCCAGCAGCTTCGGTGGGGGGCAGCCCCAGCATTTT. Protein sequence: CASSFGGGQPQHF.

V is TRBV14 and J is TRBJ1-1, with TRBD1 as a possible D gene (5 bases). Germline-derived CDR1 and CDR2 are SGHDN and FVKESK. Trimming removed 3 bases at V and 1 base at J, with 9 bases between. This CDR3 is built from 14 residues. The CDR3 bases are TGTGCCAGCAGCCACGTCGGGGGGAACACTGAAGCTTTCTTT. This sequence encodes CASSHVGGNTEAFF.

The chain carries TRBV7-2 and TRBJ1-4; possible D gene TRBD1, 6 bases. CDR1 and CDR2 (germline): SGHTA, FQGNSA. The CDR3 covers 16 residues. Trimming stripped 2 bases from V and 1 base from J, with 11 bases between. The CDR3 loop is CASSLTGQRTNEKLFF. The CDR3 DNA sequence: TGTGCCAGCAGCTTAACCGGACAGAGAACTAATGAAAAACTGTTTTTT.

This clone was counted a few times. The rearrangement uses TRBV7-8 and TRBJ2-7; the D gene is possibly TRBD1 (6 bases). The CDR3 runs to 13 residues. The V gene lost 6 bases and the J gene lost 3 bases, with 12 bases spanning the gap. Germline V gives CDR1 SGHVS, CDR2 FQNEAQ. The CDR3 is CASSRDTLYEQYV. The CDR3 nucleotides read TGTGCCAGCAGTCGGGACACCCTCTACGAGCAGTACGTC.

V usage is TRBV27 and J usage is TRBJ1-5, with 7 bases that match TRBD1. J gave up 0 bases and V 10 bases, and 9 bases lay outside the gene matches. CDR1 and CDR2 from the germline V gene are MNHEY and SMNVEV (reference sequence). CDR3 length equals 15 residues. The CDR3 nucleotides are TGTGCCACCAAAGGGACAGTCTATAGCAATCAGCCCCAGCATTTT. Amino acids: CATKGTVYSNQPQHF.

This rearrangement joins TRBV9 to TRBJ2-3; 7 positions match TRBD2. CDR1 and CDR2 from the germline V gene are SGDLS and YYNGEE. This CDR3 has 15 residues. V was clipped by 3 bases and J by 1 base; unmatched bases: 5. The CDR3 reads CASSDRGDRTDTQYF. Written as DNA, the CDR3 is TGTGCCAGCAGCGACCGGGGGGATCGCACAGATACGCAGTATTTT.

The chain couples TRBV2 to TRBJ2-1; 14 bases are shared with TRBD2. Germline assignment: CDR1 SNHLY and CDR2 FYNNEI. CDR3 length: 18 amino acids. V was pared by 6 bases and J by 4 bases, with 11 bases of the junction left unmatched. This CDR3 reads CASSERVGLAGGYNEQFF. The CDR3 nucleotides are TGTGCCAGCAGCGAACGTGTTGGACTAGCGGGGGGTTACAATGAGCAGTTCTTC.

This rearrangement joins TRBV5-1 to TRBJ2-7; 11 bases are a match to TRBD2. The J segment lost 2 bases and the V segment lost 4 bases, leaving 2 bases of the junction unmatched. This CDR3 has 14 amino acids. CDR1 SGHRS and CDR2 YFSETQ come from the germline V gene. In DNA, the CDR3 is TGCGCCAGCAGCCCGGGACTAGCGGCCTACGAGCAGTACTTC. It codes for CASSPGLAAYEQYF.